The sequence of this TCR beta chain was determined in a study of neurological immune-mediated disorders. About the study: A relapsing-remitting course was seen in about 90% of the roughly 35 multiple sclerosis patients and a secondary progressive course in 3.

The germline V gene has CDR1 DFQATT and CDR2 SNEGSKA (reference sequence). V gave up 6 bases and J gave up 0 bases, with 9 bases separating them. This CDR3 has 14 amino acids. Many counts were recorded for this clonotype. Synthesis of cDNA was carried out by template-switch 5'RACE. The reaction used 10-nucleotide random UMIs. TCRdb analysed the 5' RACE reads with MiXCR anew, one entry per CDR3 protein. The sample yields about 46,000 distinct CDR3 sequences, approximately 3% seen once. 2 million unsorted PBMCs were stored in RNAlater at -80 °C before RNA extraction. The origin of this receptor is a woman aged 50 to 60 with multiple sclerosis. Sequencing used PBMCs. The chain has TRBV20-1 and TRBJ2-6, with TRBD2 as a possible D gene (5 bases). CDR3 protein: CSAKEGSGANVLTF. CDR3 coding DNA: TGCAGTGCCAAAGAGGGCTCTGGGGCCAACGTCCTGACTTTC.